The 27 T cell receptor beta chains below were found in one sample sequenced in a study of cytomegalovirus exposure and HLA in healthy donors. Amplification used 60 Vbeta primers and 13 Jbeta primers. TCRdb's copy holds only in-frame clones and misses some; the assay was immunoSEQ multiplex PCR. This table has tens of thousands of clones, 79% appearing once. The sample taken for sequencing was PBMCs. These receptors were obtained from a man aged 25 to 40 in good health and CMV-seronegative.

This clone was observed a handful of times. The rearrangement links TRBV6-1 to TRBJ2-6, with 7 nucleotides matching TRBD2. Trimming took 8 bases from V and 1 from J; bases not matched to a gene: 5. CDR1 is MNHNS, CDR2 SASEGT, per germline. CDR3 size: 15 residues. The CDR3 region is CASVKAGSGANVLTF. Here the CDR3 DNA reads TGTGCCAGCGTAAAAGCGGGGTCTGGGGCCAACGTCCTGACTTTC.

The V and J genes are TRBV7-9 and TRBJ2-4, with a weak D call TRBD2 (5 bases). V gave up 5 bases and J gave up 5 bases, with 19 bases separating them. The CDR3 sequence is 16 residues long. Germline CDR1 reads SEHNR; CDR2 reads FQNEAQ (reference sequence). CDR3: CASSATVGMRENIQYF. The CDR3 DNA sequence: TGTGCCAGCAGCGCCACAGTGGGGATGAGGGAAAACATTCAGTACTTC. Using reference TRBV7-9 and TRBJ2-4 for the parts outside the CDR3, the full variable domain is DTGVSQNPRHKITKRGQNVTFRCDPISEHNRLYWYRQTLGQGPEFLTYFQNEAQLEKSRLLSDRFSAERPKGSFSTLEIQRTEQGDSAMYLCASSATVGMRENIQYFGAGTRLSVL.

This clone was counted a few times. The rearrangement uses TRBV2 and TRBJ2-7, with D possibly TRBD2 on 5 matching bases. CDR1 is SNHLY and CDR2 is FYNNEI in the germline V gene. This CDR3 is built from 14 residues. Trimming took off 3 bases at V and 2 bases at J, with 11 bases between the two ends. The CDR3 nucleotides are TGTGCCAGCAGTGACAAGGTAGCGACCTACGAGCAGTACTTC. It codes for CASSDKVATYEQYF.

The V and J genes are TRBV27 and TRBJ1-3; 7 bases match TRBD1. The CDR3 loop spans 15 amino acids. CDR1 and CDR2 (germline): MNHEY, SMNVEV (reference sequence). V trimming: 8 bases; J trimming: 4 bases; junction bases outside the gene matches: 11. The CDR3 bases are TGTGCCAGCGGGGACAGTCGCCGCAGGGGAAACACCATATATTTT. The encoded protein is CASGDSRRRGNTIYF.

This sequence joins TRBV7-3 and TRBJ1-1, with a weak D call TRBD1 (6 bases). The V gene lost 6 bases and the J gene lost 1 base, with 18 bases spanning the gap. The germline gives CDR1 SGHTA, CDR2 FQGTGA. CDR3 size: 16 residues. CDR3 DNA sequence: TGTGCCAGCAGGGGCCCGGGACACAGGAAGAACACTGAAGCTTTCTTT. This codes for CASRGPGHRKNTEAFF. Based on the CDR3 plus reference TRBV7-3 and TRBJ1-1, the full variable domain is GAGVSQTPSNKVTEKGKYVELRCDPISGHTALYWYRQSLGQGPEFLIYFQGTGAADDSGLPNDRFFAVRPEGSVSTLKIQRTERGDSAVYLCASRGPGHRKNTEAFFGQGTRLTVV.

In this sample, this clone turned up a few times. CDR3 sequence reads: CASRNRQENTEAFF. The CDR3 DNA reads as TGCGCCAGCAGGAATAGACAAGAAAACACTGAAGCTTTCTTT. The chain has TRBV10-1 and TRBJ1-1; D is uncertain. The CDR3 consists of 14 residues. Trimming took off 6 bases at V and 2 bases at J, with 13 bases between the two ends. Germline CDR1 reads WNHNN; CDR2 reads SYGVQD (reference sequence).

There are a few counts of this clone. This chain connects TRBV6-5 to TRBJ1-2, with 8 bases lining up with TRBD1. The CDR3 extends over 13 amino acids. Germline lookup yields CDR1 MNHEY and CDR2 SVGAGI. The V segment lost 3 bases and the J segment 8 bases; nucleotides outside the gene matches: 5. CDR3 DNA: TGTGCCAGCAGTTATGACAGGGGCCAAGGCTACACCTTC. This codes for CASSYDRGQGYTF.

This clone appeared once. CDR3 nucleotide sequence: TGTGCCAGCAGCATCGGGAATGGCAACGCAGATACGCAGTATTTT. As protein: CASSIGNGNADTQYF. This sequence joins TRBV7-9 and TRBJ2-3, with D perhaps matching TRBD2 (5 bases). Germline assignment: CDR1 SEHNR and CDR2 FQNEAQ (reference sequence). The CDR3 contains 15 residues. Trimming stripped 5 bases from V and 4 bases from J, with 16 bases between.

Comment on this clone: One junction end does not reproduce the germline sequence, and a read error may be involved. The chain links TRBV7-6 to TRBJ2-2; TRBD1 agrees at 8 bases. The CDR3 has 15 residues. Germline-derived CDR1 and CDR2 are SGHVS and FNYEAQ. The chain's CDR3 is CASSSRTGNAGELFF. For the CDR3, the DNA is TGTGCCAGCAGCTCCAGGACAGGGAACGCCGGGGAGCTGTTTTTT.

V usage is TRBV18 and J usage is TRBJ2-5; 7 bases map to TRBD1. Matching the DNA end better, TRBJ2-7 makes the J call doubtful. The CDR3 has 14 amino acids. Germline CDR1 is KGHSH and CDR2 is LQKENI. The CDR3 bases are TGTGCCAGCTCACAGCGACAGGGTTTCGACGAGCAGTACTTC. Translating it yields CASSQRQGFDEQYF.

As concerns this clone: Other DNA variants within this sample encode the same CDR3. The chain has TRBV7-2 and TRBJ2-1; 8 nucleotides agree with TRBD2. This CDR3 spans 15 amino acids. V trimming: 2 bases; J trimming: 6 bases; junction bases outside the gene matches: 6. Germline V gene data show CDR1 as SGHTA and CDR2 as FQGNSA. The CDR3, as DNA: TGTGCCAGCAGCTTAAATAAGCGGGAGCGCAATGAGCAGTTCTTC. This sequence encodes CASSLNKRERNEQFF.

CDR3 residues: CASSFGGRSYEQYF. CDR3 sequence (DNA): TGTGCCAGCAGTTTTGGCGGGAGGAGTTACGAGCAGTACTTC. V is TRBV27 and J is TRBJ2-7; 8 nucleotides align to TRBD2. Germline V gene sequence: CDR1 MNHEY, CDR2 SMNVEV (reference sequence). CDR3 length: 14 residues. J lost 4 bases, V lost 3 bases, and 5 bases had no gene match.

The rearrangement uses TRBV28 and TRBJ1-2; D gene ambiguous. Germline CDR1 reads MDHEN; CDR2 reads SYDVKM. V was cut by 4 bases and J by 0 bases, with 12 bases left in between. The length of the CDR3 is 15 residues. The CDR3 region has the DNA TGTGCCAGCAGTTCTGCGGCGGGAGCTAACTATGGCTACACCTTC. Translating it yields CASSSAAGANYGYTF.

Comments on this clone: An end of the junction differs from the germline gene, which may be a read error. The chain recombines TRBV5-1 with TRBJ1-2; a weak D match, TRBD1 (6 bases). The germline gives CDR1 SGHRS, CDR2 YFSETQ. The CDR3 extends over 14 amino acids. CDR3 sequence: CASSLGGRNYGYPF. CDR3 DNA: TGCGCCAGCAGCTTGGGGGGGCGCAACTATGGCTACCCCTTC. The full variable domain, its missing parts supplied by reference TRBV5-1 and TRBJ1-2, is KAGVTQTPRYLIKTRGQQVTLSCSPISGHRSVSWYQQTPGQGLQFLFEYFSETQRNKGNFPGRFSGRQFSNSRSEMNVSTLELGDSALYLCASSLGGRNYGYPFGSGTRLTVV.

The chain links TRBV30 to TRBJ2-2; 12 positions agree with TRBD2. V lost 3 bases, J lost 1 base, and 0 bases stayed unmatched. CDR3 length: 15 residues. CDR1 is GTSNPN and CDR2 is SVGIG in the germline V gene (reference sequence). CDR3: CAWRTSGRNTGELFF. CDR3 sequence (DNA): TGTGCCTGGAGGACTAGCGGGAGGAACACCGGGGAGCTGTTTTTT.

The rearrangement links TRBV11-3 to TRBJ2-2; 9 nucleotides align to TRBD1. Germline assignment: CDR1 SGHNT and CDR2 YENEEA. The CDR3 covers 16 residues. Unmatched junction bases numbered 10, after V lost 4 bases and J lost 7 bases. CDR3 protein: CASSSTGTGRGGELFF. In nucleotides, the CDR3 is TGTGCCAGCAGCTCAACCGGGACAGGGAGGGGCGGGGAGCTGTTTTTT. The complete variable domain, with remaining parts taken from reference TRBV11-3 and TRBJ2-2, reads EAGVVQSPRYKIIEKKQPVAFWCNPISGHNTLYWYLQNLGQGPELLIRYENEEAVDDSQLPKDRFSAERLKGVDSTLKIQPAELGDSAVYLCASSSTGTGRGGELFFGEGSRLTVL.

V is TRBV27 and J is TRBJ2-1; 8 nucleotides agree with TRBD1. This CDR3 is 15 amino acids long. From germline, CDR1 is MNHEY and CDR2 SMNVEV (reference sequence). V gave up 4 bases and J gave up 7 bases; unmatched junction bases: 9. The DNA for the CDR3 is TGTGCCAGCAGTTGGGGGGCAGGGGGCCAGAATGAGCAGTTCTTC. It codes for CASSWGAGGQNEQFF.

This clone was seen just once. The chain is built from TRBV11-2 and TRBJ2-7, with 11 positions matching TRBD2. The CDR3 sequence is 15 residues long. After removal of 0 bases from V and 4 bases from J, the junction contained 2 bases not matched to a gene. Germline CDR1 is SGHAT and CDR2 is FQNNGV. CDR3 loop: CASSLETSGAYEQYF. The CDR3 nucleotides read TGTGCCAGCAGCTTAGAGACTAGCGGGGCATACGAGCAGTACTTC.

The V and J genes are TRBV5-1 and TRBJ2-7; D is perhaps TRBD2 (6 bases). V was shortened by 1 base and J by 6 bases, with 11 bases between the two germline ends. Germline assignment: CDR1 SGHRS and CDR2 YFSETQ. CDR3 length equals 13 residues. CDR3 sequence reads: CASSLSTSSEQYF. CDR3 coding DNA: TGCGCCAGCAGCTTGTCAACTAGCTCCGAGCAGTACTTC. Using reference TRBV5-1 and TRBJ2-7 for the parts outside the CDR3, the full variable domain is KAGVTQTPRYLIKTRGQQVTLSCSPISGHRSVSWYQQTPGQGLQFLFEYFSETQRNKGNFPGRFSGRQFSNSRSEMNVSTLELGDSALYLCASSLSTSSEQYFGPGTRLTVT.

In regard to this clone: At one of its ends the junction is not consistent with the germline gene, which may arise from a read error. The gene calls are TRBV7-9 and TRBJ1-5; D unresolved. CDR1 and CDR2 from the germline V gene are SEHNR and FQNEAQ (reference sequence). The CDR3 runs to 12 residues. The CDR3: CSSSLQNQPQHF. CDR3 nucleotides: TGTTCCAGCAGCTTACAGAATCAGCCCCAGCATTTT.

This chain connects TRBV6-6 to TRBJ1-1; D is uncertain. This CDR3 comprises 15 residues. In germline, CDR1 is MNHNY, CDR2 SVGAGI (reference sequence). Trimming stripped 6 bases from V and 3 bases from J, with 17 bases between. CDR3 DNA: TGTGCCAGCAGGCCCCTGAGTGGCGGGTACACTGAAGCTTTCTTT. This gives the protein CASRPLSGGYTEAFF.

In its sample, this clone was seen a few times. The chain has TRBV27 and TRBJ2-1; D is perhaps TRBD2 (6 bases). Deletions cut 4 bases from V and 7 bases from J, with 14 bases between. There are 14 residues in the CDR3. Germline lookup yields CDR1 MNHEY and CDR2 SMNVEV (reference sequence). Here the CDR3 DNA reads TGTGCCAGCAGTTCCCTACTAGCTCGAAATGAGCAGTTCTTC. This sequence encodes CASSSLLARNEQFF.

The gene calls are TRBV5-1 and TRBJ2-1; 7 nucleotides agree with TRBD1. The CDR3 extends over 15 amino acids. V dropped 0 bases and J dropped 9; count of bases not matched to a gene: 9. From germline, CDR1 is SGHRS and CDR2 YFSETQ. CDR3 region: CASSLATTGNGEQFF. CDR3 bases: TGCGCCAGCAGCTTGGCCACGACAGGGAACGGTGAGCAGTTCTTC.

The V call is TRBV28, the J call TRBJ1-2, with D unresolved. Trimming left V 4 bases short and J 4 bases short, with 7 bases between. The CDR3 sequence is 12 residues long. Germline V CDR1 and CDR2: MDHEN, SYDVKM. This CDR3 reads CASSSDTYGYTF. In DNA form, the CDR3 reads TGTGCCAGCAGTTCTGACACCTATGGCTACACCTTC.

The gene calls are TRBV11-2 and TRBJ1-1; D gene unclear. The ends were cut back, 5 bases at V and 5 bases at J, with 6 bases in the middle. Germline loops: CDR1 SGHAT, CDR2 FQNNGV. The CDR3 consists of 11 residues. The CDR3 reads CASSALTEAFF. The DNA for the CDR3 is TGTGCCAGCAGCGCTCTAACTGAAGCTTTCTTT.

The V call is TRBV5-1, the J call TRBJ2-3, with TRBD2 matching 15 bases. The V gene's germline CDR1 is SGHRS and CDR2 YFSETQ. The trim removed 4 bases at V and 4 bases at J, leaving 4 bases unmatched. This CDR3 contains 16 residues. The CDR3: CASSQRTSGGADTQYF. The DNA of the CDR3 is TGCGCCAGCAGCCAAAGGACTAGCGGGGGGGCAGATACGCAGTATTTT.

This chain uses TRBV7-9 with TRBJ2-7; TRBD1 aligns across 8 bases. V gave up 11 bases and J gave up 1 base; unmatched junction bases: 13. CDR1 and CDR2 from the germline V gene are SEHNR and FQNEAQ (reference sequence). The CDR3 consists of 15 residues. The CDR3 bases are TGTGCCTCTCAGGGATCAGGGACAGGATCCTACGAGCAGTACTTC. This gives the protein CASQGSGTGSYEQYF.